This T cell receptor (beta chain) was sequenced during a study of blood T cell repertoires in COVID-19. Study overall: COVID-19 samples from acute and convalescent phases originated in the United States, Italy and Spain. PBMCs, B-cell-depleted T cells, or T cells were the source of the cDNA or gDNA that made up the material.

This CDR3 spans 16 amino acids. J gave up 2 bases and V 5 bases, and 6 bases lay outside the gene matches. CDR1 is SEHNR and CDR2 is FQNEAQ in the germline V gene (reference sequence). Measured with immunoSEQ multiplex PCR; TCRdb has only the in-frame clones, and not every one. The table has about 300,000 clones, about nine tenths seen once; the top ten hold 8.5% to 12%. Cohorts were based on clinical histories the participants reported. Donors in Cohort 3 counted as recovered after two negative PCRs, clearance, or symptom resolution. The source is a woman aged 18-29 years who had recovered from COVID-19. The sequenced sample consisted of PBMCs or T cells enriched from blood (not recorded which). This chain joins TRBV7-9 and TRBJ2-2, with 9 nucleotides matching TRBD2. DNA for the CDR3: TGTGCCAGCAGCCGATCTAGCGGGGATAACACCGGGGAGCTGTTTTTT. This codes for CASSRSSGDNTGELFF.